The 30 T cell receptor beta chains reported below all come from one sample, sequenced in a study of shared clonotypes between healthy human individuals. Sequencing was performed with immunoSEQ multiplex PCR; in TCRdb, only in-frame clones are kept and a portion is missing. The sample yields more than 2 million clones, 85% to 95% seen once. Sequencing was done on a sample of naive CD4+ T cells sorted from blood. The subset is: CD45RA+ positively selected. These receptors all come from a man between 18 and 35 years old in good health.

This chain links TRBV6-5 with TRBJ2-5; D is undetermined. The CDR3 is 14 amino acids. From germline, CDR1 is MNHEY and CDR2 SVGAGI. The germline V and J ends were trimmed by 6 bases and 5 bases, with 16 bases remaining between them. As DNA, the CDR3 is TGTGCCAGCAGGGTCCTGAGAGTCACCGAGACCCAGTACTTC. This sequence encodes CASRVLRVTETQYF.

J is TRBJ2-7 and V is TRBV4-1, with TRBD2 matching over 9 bases. CDR1 is MGHRA, CDR2 YSYEKL, per germline. The V segment lost 4 bases and the J segment 2 bases; nucleotides outside the gene matches: 6. CDR3 length: 15 residues. The CDR3 DNA reads TGCGCCAGCAGCCCCTCCGCTAGCGGGACCTACGAGCAGTACTTC. Protein sequence: CASSPSASGTYEQYF.

The table lists this clone with a count of one. The chain employs TRBV10-3 and TRBJ2-5, with TRBD1 identical over 9 bases. This CDR3 is built from 15 residues. Trimming cost V 2 bases and J 4 bases; bases outside gene matches: 5. Germline CDR1 is ENHRY and CDR2 is SYGVKD. CDR3 bases: TGTGCCATCAGTGAGGTGGACAGGGGATCAGAGACCCAGTACTTC. It codes for CAISEVDRGSETQYF.

The chain links TRBV6-5 to TRBJ2-7; D perhaps matches TRBD2 (6 bases). CDR1 MNHEY and CDR2 SVGAGI come from the germline V gene. The germline V and J ends were trimmed by 0 bases and 3 bases, with 9 bases remaining between them. The CDR3 consists of 14 residues. Here the CDR3 DNA reads TGTGCCAGCAGTTACTCGCTGCGGGACTACGAGCAGTACTTC. As protein: CASSYSLRDYEQYF.

The chain recombines TRBV5-4 with TRBJ2-1; 10 nucleotides agree with TRBD2. The germline V gene encodes CDR1 SGHNT and CDR2 YYREEE (reference sequence). The trim removed 4 bases at V and 8 bases at J, leaving 15 bases unmatched. CDR3 size: 17 residues. CDR3 amino acids: CASSVGLWTSGRDEQFF. CDR3 DNA: TGTGCCAGCAGCGTCGGTCTGTGGACTAGCGGTAGAGATGAGCAGTTCTTC.

A note on this clone: Other DNA sequences from this sample encode an identical CDR3 as well. V gene TRBV6-5 combines with J gene TRBJ2-7, with 10 bases lining up with TRBD2. The CDR3 has 15 residues. CDR1 is MNHEY, CDR2 SVGAGI, per germline. V shed 0 bases, J shed 2 bases, and the junction held 1 base outside the gene matches. The CDR3 reads CASSYSSGGTYEQYF. CDR3 nucleotides: TGTGCCAGCAGTTACTCTAGCGGGGGGACCTACGAGCAGTACTTC.

This chain links TRBV15 with TRBJ1-5; D unclear. Germline lookup yields CDR1 LNHNV and CDR2 YYDKDF (reference sequence). The CDR3 consists of 12 residues. V was cut by 3 bases and J by 3 bases, with 3 bases left in between. CDR3 region: CATSSANQPQHF. CDR3 sequence (DNA): TGTGCCACCAGCAGTGCCAATCAGCCCCAGCATTTT.

The V call is TRBV13, the J call TRBJ2-7, with TRBD2 identical over 9 bases. This CDR3 has 15 amino acids. The ends lost 5 bases at V and 2 bases at J; junction bases unmatched: 7. Looked up from germline, CDR1 is PRHDT and CDR2 is FYEKMQ (reference sequence). DNA of the CDR3: TGTGCCAGCAGCCCGCGACTAGCGGAGACCTACGAGCAGTACTTC. It yields the protein CASSPRLAETYEQYF.

This sequence joins TRBV25-1 and TRBJ1-1; D remains unclear. The CDR3 length is 15 residues. Trimming shortened V by 3 bases and J by 0 bases, and 11 bases separated the two germline ends. The germline gives CDR1 MGHDK, CDR2 SYGVNS. Here the CDR3 reads CASSDPRSLNTEAFF. In DNA, the CDR3 is TGTGCCAGCAGTGATCCGAGGTCTTTGAACACTGAAGCTTTCTTT.

The chain uses TRBV5-1 and TRBJ2-3, with 9 bases aligning to TRBD1. Germline trimming cut 3 bases from V and 4 bases from J; bases unmatched to any gene: 3. CDR1 SGHRS and CDR2 YFSETQ come from the germline V gene. The CDR3 consists of 14 residues. CDR3 sequence: CASSSRTGADTQYF. In nucleotides, the CDR3 is TGCGCCAGCAGCTCAAGGACAGGGGCAGATACGCAGTATTTT.

This chain joins TRBV5-3 and TRBJ1-3; possibly TRBD1 for D (5 bases). TRBV5-3 is marked as an open reading frame, function uncertain. The CDR3 has 16 residues. With 2 bases removed from V and 0 bases from J, the gap between germline ends came to 12 bases. The CDR3 region is CARSLDQGGSGNTIYF. The CDR3 region has the DNA TGTGCCAGAAGCTTAGATCAGGGCGGCTCTGGAAACACCATATATTTT.

This rearrangement joins TRBV4-1 to TRBJ2-6; the D is unclear. Germline V lookup: CDR1 MGHRA, CDR2 YSYEKL. The ends were cut back, 1 base at V and 4 bases at J, with 14 bases in the middle. The CDR3 runs 17 residues. The CDR3 nucleotides read TGCGCCAGCAGCCAAGGACATCGCTCTGTGGGGGCCAACGTCCTGACTTTC. Translated, it gives CASSQGHRSVGANVLTF.

Points on this clone: The identical CDR3 is also encoded by other nucleotide sequences in the sample. The chain uses TRBV10-3 and TRBJ2-7; 7 nucleotides line up with TRBD1. CDR1 is ENHRY, CDR2 SYGVKD, per germline. V dropped 6 bases and J dropped 0; count of bases not matched to a gene: 2. This CDR3 spans 13 amino acids. CDR3 loop: CAISGQDSYEQYF. The CDR3 region has the DNA TGTGCCATCAGCGGACAGGACTCCTACGAGCAGTACTTC.

The chain employs TRBV5-4 and TRBJ1-1, with D maybe TRBD1 (5 bases). The V gene lost 4 bases and the J gene lost 1 base, with 20 bases spanning the gap. The CDR3 spans 17 residues. Germline V CDR1 and CDR2: SGHNT, YYREEE (reference sequence). CDR3 sequence: CASSPVGGSVANTEAFF. The CDR3, as DNA: TGTGCCAGCAGCCCTGTCGGGGGTAGTGTCGCGAACACTGAAGCTTTCTTT. Full variable domain (outside the CDR3, taken from reference TRBV5-4 and TRBJ1-1): ETGVTQSPTHLIKTRGQQVTLRCSSQSGHNTVSWYQQALGQGPQFIFQYYREEENGRGNFPPRFSGLQFPNYSSELNVNALELDDSALYLCASSPVGGSVANTEAFFGQGTRLTVV.

The chain carries TRBV5-1 and TRBJ2-5; TRBD1 agrees at 12 bases. The CDR3 spans 16 residues. The germline V gene has CDR1 SGHRS and CDR2 YFSETQ. Unmatched junction bases numbered 5, after V lost 0 bases and J lost 5 bases. The CDR3 DNA reads TGCGCCAGCAGCTTGGAGGGGACAGGGGGCGCGGAGACCCAGTACTTC. This encodes CASSLEGTGGAETQYF.

The chain employs TRBV5-3 and TRBJ1-1; TRBD1 aligns across 9 bases. TRBV5-3 falls under the ORF class, with uncertain function. Trimming cost V 2 bases and J 1 base; bases outside gene matches: 6. This CDR3 has 16 amino acids. For the CDR3, the DNA is TGTGCCAGAAGCTTCAAGGGACAGGGCAAGAACACTGAAGCTTTCTTT. This translates into CARSFKGQGKNTEAFF.

This clone occurred once. This sequence joins TRBV2 and TRBJ2-1, with D perhaps TRBD1 or TRBD2 (5 bases each). The germline V and J ends were trimmed by 11 bases and 0 bases, with 23 bases remaining between them. The CDR3 runs 17 residues. CDR1 is SNHLY and CDR2 is FYNNEI in the germline V gene. CDR3 bases: TGTGCCTCCAAACGGGGCCTCGTGGGTATCTCCTACAATGAGCAGTTCTTC. Encoded protein: CASKRGLVGISYNEQFF.

Written as DNA, the CDR3 is TGTGCCAGCAGCTTGATGGGCGGAGACGATAATTCACCCCTCCACTTT. It is translated as CASSLMGGDDNSPLHF. V gene TRBV5-5 combines with J gene TRBJ1-6; no definite D call. Per germline, CDR1 SGHKS and CDR2 YYEKEE (reference sequence). CDR3 length equals 16 residues. Deletions cut 1 base from V and 5 bases from J, with 13 bases between.

This rearrangement joins TRBV7-9 to TRBJ2-5; no clear D gene. This CDR3 comprises 14 residues. Germline V lookup: CDR1 SEHNR, CDR2 FQNEAQ (reference sequence). V lost 3 bases to trimming and J lost 2 bases, with 10 bases between them. CDR3 nucleotide sequence: TGTGCCAGCAGCTTCGATGGTGTACAAGAGACCCAGTACTTC. As protein: CASSFDGVQETQYF.

This chain joins TRBV7-6 and TRBJ2-5; 10 nucleotides align to TRBD2. Germline loops: CDR1 SGHVS, CDR2 FNYEAQ. The V gene end was trimmed by 6 bases and the J gene end by 4 bases; junction bases not matched to a gene: 8. The CDR3 is 15 residues long. This chain's CDR3 is CASSSQLAGVETQYF. In DNA, the CDR3 is TGTGCCAGCAGTTCCCAGCTAGCGGGAGTAGAGACCCAGTACTTC.

The chain employs TRBV6-1 and TRBJ2-3, with TRBD2 matching over 11 bases. The CDR3 has 19 residues. From germline, CDR1 is MNHNS and CDR2 SASEGT. V shed 4 bases, J shed 1 base, and the junction held 13 bases outside the gene matches. DNA for the CDR3: TGTGCCAGCAGTGGACGCAGGACTAGCGGGTTCTGGGGCACAGATACGCAGTATTTT. This sequence encodes CASSGRRTSGFWGTDTQYF.

The V and J genes are TRBV11-2 and TRBJ2-5; 7 positions agree with TRBD1. The V segment lost 2 bases and the J segment 4 bases; nucleotides outside the gene matches: 7. The CDR3 spans 15 residues. Germline V gives CDR1 SGHAT, CDR2 FQNNGV. The CDR3 region has the DNA TGTGCCAGCAGCTTACGACAGGGAGAACGAGAGACCCAGTACTTC. Translation gives CASSLRQGERETQYF.

This chain links TRBV5-1 with TRBJ1-6; 8 bases are shared with TRBD1. Germline CDR1 reads SGHRS; CDR2 reads YFSETQ. This CDR3 spans 15 amino acids. V was pared by 3 bases and J by 13 bases, with 12 bases of the junction left unmatched. DNA for the CDR3: TGCGCCAGCAGCTCGGACAGGGCCGATATGGGGCCCCTCCACTTT. It is translated as CASSSDRADMGPLHF.

This rearrangement joins TRBV9 to TRBJ2-7, with 11 bases that match TRBD2. The length of the CDR3 is 15 residues. The ends lost 2 bases at V and 2 bases at J; junction bases unmatched: 3. Looked up from germline, CDR1 is SGDLS and CDR2 is YYNGEE. The CDR3 protein is CASSVLAGGTYEQYF. The DNA of the CDR3 is TGTGCCAGCAGCGTCCTAGCGGGAGGCACCTACGAGCAGTACTTC.

This clone was observed a single time. This chain connects TRBV25-1 to TRBJ2-1; D might be TRBD2 (6 bases). This CDR3 region has 13 residues. V was cut by 4 bases and J by 5 bases, with 9 bases left in between. From germline, CDR1 is MGHDK and CDR2 SYGVNS. This CDR3 is CASSAGLHNEQFF. The CDR3 bases are TGTGCCAGCAGTGCCGGACTACACAATGAGCAGTTCTTC.

The chain joins TRBV5-1 to TRBJ1-4, with D possibly matching TRBD1 (6 bases). V was pared by 0 bases and J by 2 bases, with 11 bases between. The CDR3 is made up of 16 amino acids. Germline CDR1 reads SGHRS; CDR2 reads YFSETQ. Written as DNA, the CDR3 is TGCGCCAGCAGCTTGGCCCAGGGGTGGACTAATGAAAAACTGTTTTTT. Protein: CASSLAQGWTNEKLFF.

This chain links TRBV7-9 with TRBJ1-3; a possible D gene is TRBD1 (6 bases). The germline V gene encodes CDR1 SEHNR and CDR2 FQNEAQ (reference sequence). Trimming pared 4 bases from V and 2 bases from J, leaving 9 bases between. This CDR3 region has 14 residues. CDR3 DNA: TGTGCCAGCAGCTATGGGGGCGCTGGAAACACCATATATTTT. This translates into CASSYGGAGNTIYF.

The chain employs TRBV5-1 and TRBJ1-2, with D possibly matching TRBD1 (5 bases). This CDR3 spans 14 amino acids. Trimming left V 4 bases short and J 7 bases short, with 17 bases between. Germline V CDR1 and CDR2: SGHRS, YFSETQ. The CDR3 protein is CASSPRWGERGYTF. In DNA, the CDR3 is TGCGCCAGCAGCCCCCGTTGGGGGGAACGTGGCTACACCTTC.

CDR3 sequence: CASSRRGTSNDEQYF. For the CDR3, the DNA is TGCGCCAGCAGCCGGCGGGGGACTAGCAATGACGAGCAGTACTTC. The V gene is TRBV4-3, the J gene TRBJ2-7, with TRBD2 matching over 9 bases. V trimming: 4 bases; J trimming: 5 bases; junction bases outside the gene matches: 9. CDR1 is LGHNA and CDR2 is YSLEER in the germline V gene. This CDR3 has 15 amino acids.

The V call is TRBV6-4, the J call TRBJ2-3; 7 nucleotides align to TRBD1. V lost 3 bases and J lost 2; bases outside the gene matches: 5. CDR3 length: 15 amino acids. Per the germline V gene, CDR1 is MRHNA and CDR2 is SNTAGT. CDR3 in amino acids: CASSEQGEYTDTQYF. The CDR3 DNA follows: TGTGCCAGCAGTGAGCAGGGGGAATACACAGATACGCAGTATTTT.